This T cell receptor (beta chain) derives from a study of cytomegalovirus exposure and HLA in healthy donors. General study results and limits: In an earlier analysis, in roughly 600 donors, most V segments appeared productive either ~90% or ~30% of the time. In vitro experiments confirmed that three CMV-associated chains were specific for CMV antigens. DRB1 had the most TCR associations and HLA-C the fewest, a later analysis found, with rates varying by HLA locus.

Note on this clone: As yet, its antigen is unknown.

PCR amplification relied on 60 Vbeta primers (plus 13 Jbeta primers). Method: immunoSEQ multiplex PCR; TCRdb's copy keeps in-frame clones and lacks some. Of 100,000 to 150,000 clones in the sample, over 75% were seen once. Trimming removed 5 bases from V and 3 bases from J; junction bases left unmatched: 15. Germline V lookup: CDR1 SEHNR, CDR2 FQNEAQ (reference sequence). CDR3 length: 18 residues. Sequencing was carried out using PBMCs. The receptor's source is a man aged 30 to 39 in good health and CMV-seronegative. The chain is built from TRBV7-9 and TRBJ2-7, with 11 bases lining up with TRBD1. The CDR3 reads CASSERGTGGAIVYEQYF. The CDR3 nucleotides read TGTGCCAGCAGCGAACGGGGGACAGGGGGAGCTATTGTCTACGAGCAGTACTTC.